This TCR beta chain emerged from a study of T-cell reconstitution after alpha-beta-depleted transplantation in children. Preparation of the TCRbeta library was carried out with unique molecular identifiers. TCRdb ran MiXCR on the PCR reads and lists one entry per CDR3 protein. The sample contains 250,000 to 300,000 distinct CDR3 sequences, roughly 8.2% of which appear only once. Regarding the study as a whole: Where some patients showed high TCRbeta diversity at day 60, it came from recipient T cells and thymic progenitors that had survived. The main origin of T-cell counts and diversity one year after transplant was newly produced T cells. Alpha-beta T cells present about two months after transplant were reported to originate from several hundred expanded graft clones.

V was clipped by 5 bases and J by 4 bases; unmatched bases: 11. The CDR3 is 16 amino acids. Germline lookup yields CDR1 DFQATT and CDR2 SNEGSKA (reference sequence). This clonotype was detected ten times or more. Its antigen is still unknown. The sequence was collected from a female patient aged 2-9 years who had a stem cell transplant for Fanconi anemia, so the T cells may come from the graft donor. The specimen was peripheral blood, collected 360 days after TCRalphabeta/CD19-depleted stem cell transplant. The chain has TRBV20-1 and TRBJ2-3, with 11 nucleotides matching TRBD2. In nucleotides, the CDR3 is TGCAGTGCTGGCGCCCTGGGACTAGCGGATGCAGATACGCAGTATTTT. Protein product: CSAGALGLADADTQYF.